Below are 15 T cell receptor beta chains sequenced from a single sample in a study of T cells in Graves' hyperthyroidism and ophthalmopathy. The source material, RNA transcripts, was used to amplify TCR beta CDR3 regions. HTBI primers drove first-round RT-PCR of the TCR CDR3. TCRdb independently ran MiXCR on the multiplex PCR reads; one entry per CDR3 protein. Of 550,000 to 800,000 distinct CDR3 sequences listed, 15% to 20% are singletons. The sample comprised blood. These receptors were obtained from a man between 45 and 60 years old with Graves' hyperthyroidism.

Many counts were recorded for this clonotype. The rearrangement uses TRBV27 and TRBJ1-2; D is uncertain. V was trimmed by 5 bases and J by 1 base, leaving 20 bases between them. This CDR3 comprises 17 residues. Germline assignment: CDR1 MNHEY and CDR2 SMNVEV (reference sequence). As DNA, the CDR3 is TGTGCCAGCAGTCCCTATCTGGGTCGGATTGTTAACTATGGCTACACCTTC. Encoded protein: CASSPYLGRIVNYGYTF.

This clonotype was seen at least ten times. The CDR3 is CSAKNRGARGTEAFF. CDR3 DNA sequence: TGCAGTGCTAAAAACAGGGGCGCGAGGGGCACTGAAGCTTTCTTT. The gene calls are TRBV20-1 and TRBJ1-1, with 7 bases fitting TRBD1. Looked up from germline, CDR1 is DFQATT and CDR2 is SNEGSKA (reference sequence). After removal of 4 bases from V and 4 bases from J, the junction contained 12 bases not matched to a gene. This CDR3 is 15 amino acids long.

This clonotype was recorded many times. V gene TRBV12-3 or TRBV12-4 combines with J gene TRBJ2-1; 9 positions agree with TRBD2. The CDR3 has 15 residues. The V gene end was trimmed by 6 bases and the J gene end by 3 bases; junction bases not matched to a gene: 6. As DNA, the CDR3 is TGTGCCAGCAGCCTTAGACTAGCGGACTACAATGAGCAGTTCTTC. Its translation is CASSLRLADYNEQFF.

The CDR3 DNA follows: TGTGCCAGCAGTTTACGCGGACCTGGTGAAGCTTTCTTT. It encodes CASSLRGPGEAFF. The chain has TRBV12-3 or TRBV12-4 and TRBJ1-1; D is undetermined. This CDR3 is built from 13 residues. V lost 2 bases to trimming and J lost 7 bases, with 11 bases between them.

A note on this clonotype: A junction end diverges from the germline sequence, so it may reflect a read error. CDR3 bases: TGTGCCAGCAGCTTAGAGAGCAGCTCTGGGACCAACGTCCTGACTTTC. Its protein is CASSLESSSGTNVLTF. This chain connects TRBV11-3 to TRBJ2-6, with unresolved D. The CDR3 extends over 16 amino acids. Germline CDR1 reads SGHNT; CDR2 reads YENEEA.

This clonotype was detected a few times. The chain recombines TRBV7-2 with TRBJ2-1, with D possibly being TRBD1 or TRBD2 (5 bases each). Germline CDR1 is SGHTA and CDR2 is FQGNSA. Trimming left V 6 bases short and J 8 bases short, with 14 bases between. The length of the CDR3 is 13 residues. The CDR3 nucleotides are TGTGCCAGCAGACGGGACCAGTCCGATGAGCAGTTCTTC. Encoded protein: CASRRDQSDEQFF.

The chain combines TRBV5-1 with TRBJ2-2; D call uncertain. CDR1 is SGHRS, CDR2 YFSETQ, per germline. The CDR3 has 14 residues. V was shortened by 1 base and J by 0 bases, with 4 bases between the two germline ends. CDR3 loop: CASSLLSNTGELFF. CDR3 DNA: TGCGCCAGCAGCTTGCTCTCGAACACCGGGGAGCTGTTTTTT.

Many counts were recorded for this clonotype. V is TRBV5-5 and J is TRBJ2-5; 10 bases are a match to TRBD2. From germline, CDR1 is SGHKS and CDR2 YYEKEE (reference sequence). The V gene end was trimmed by 4 bases and the J gene end by 5 bases; junction bases not matched to a gene: 14. This CDR3 spans 17 amino acids. The CDR3 sequence: CASSPGGLAGVRETQYF. The CDR3, as DNA: TGTGCCAGCAGCCCGGGGGGCCTAGCGGGAGTGCGGGAGACCCAGTACTTC.

Only one count was recorded for this clonotype. The gene calls are TRBV11-3 and TRBJ2-7; the D gene could be TRBD1 or TRBD2 (6 bases each). CDR1 is SGHNT and CDR2 is YENEEA in the germline V gene. The ends were cut back, 7 bases at V and 5 bases at J, with 21 bases in the middle. This CDR3 is built from 15 residues. The CDR3 here is CASIRRAAGDHEQYF. DNA for the CDR3: TGTGCCAGCATCCGGAGGGCCGCAGGGGACCACGAGCAGTACTTC.

This clonotype has just a few counts. The gene calls are TRBV3-1 and TRBJ2-5; D possibly corresponds to TRBD2 (6 bases). Germline CDR1 and CDR2: LGHDT and YNNKEL (reference sequence). V lost 0 bases, J lost 4 bases, and 12 bases lay in between. The CDR3 spans 15 residues. CDR3 nucleotide sequence: TGTGCCAGCAGCCAAGATATGGGGGAGGCAGAGACCCAGTACTTC. Translating it yields CASSQDMGEAETQYF.

This clonotype was observed many times. J is TRBJ2-3 and V is TRBV5-1; D is uncertain. The V gene lost 2 bases and the J gene lost 0 bases, with 7 bases spanning the gap. The CDR3 sequence is 14 residues long. The germline CDR1 and CDR2 sequences are SGHRS and YFSETQ. This chain's CDR3 is CASSLDPSTDTQYF. Written as DNA, the CDR3 is TGCGCCAGCAGCTTAGACCCTAGCACAGATACGCAGTATTTT.

The chain employs TRBV6-1 and TRBJ2-7, with 10 nucleotides matching TRBD2. CDR1 and CDR2 (germline): MNHNS, SASEGT. With V trimmed by 5 bases and J by 5 bases, 9 bases remained unmatched. CDR3 length: 15 residues. CDR3 sequence reads: CASSYWLAGDHEQYF. As DNA, the CDR3 is TGTGCCAGCAGTTATTGGCTAGCGGGAGACCACGAGCAGTACTTC.

This clonotype was seen repeatedly, ten times or more. The chain is built from TRBV27 and TRBJ1-5; D gene uncertain. V was shortened by 4 bases and J by 7 bases, with 17 bases between the two germline ends. Germline loops: CDR1 MNHEY, CDR2 SMNVEV (reference sequence). The CDR3 is 15 residues long. CDR3 region: CASSYFGPSGQPQHF. Written as DNA, the CDR3 is TGTGCCAGCAGTTACTTCGGCCCCTCCGGGCAGCCCCAGCATTTT.

V gene TRBV7-9 combines with J gene TRBJ2-1; D may be TRBD1 or TRBD2 (5 bases each). V lost 1 base to trimming and J lost 8 bases, with 15 bases between them. The germline CDR1 and CDR2 sequences are SEHNR and FQNEAQ (reference sequence). The CDR3 sequence is 15 residues long. DNA of the CDR3: TGTGCCAGCAGCTTAGGACGAGGGGTGACTGATGAGCAGTTCTTC. The encoded protein is CASSLGRGVTDEQFF. The variable domain in full, with the rest retrieved from reference TRBV7-9 and TRBJ2-1, is DTGVSQNPRHKITKRGQNVTFRCDPISEHNRLYWYRQTLGQGPEFLTYFQNEAQLEKSRLLSDRFSAERPKGSFSTLEIQRTEQGDSAMYLCASSLGRGVTDEQFFGPGTRLTVL.

This clonotype showed up many times. The rearrangement uses TRBV11-2 and TRBJ2-7, with D possibly called TRBD1 or TRBD2 (5 bases each). The CDR3 length is 12 residues. CDR1 is SGHAT, CDR2 FQNNGV, per germline. V lost 11 bases, J lost 7 bases, and 18 bases lay in between. Written as DNA, the CDR3 is TGTGCCGGGGGTCTTCTTTCGGGGGAGCAGTACTTC. Amino acid sequence: CAGGLLSGEQYF.